Listed below are T cell receptor beta chains from one sample, sequenced in a study of blood T cell repertoires in COVID-19. Sequenced by immunoSEQ multiplex PCR; TCRdb stores in-frame clones only, minus some. The data show about 120,000 clones, approximately 90% seen once. Sequencing was done on a sample of peripheral blood. Receptors originate from a human donor with acute or convalescent COVID-19. The donor label of this sample is uncertain. The CDR3 runs from the conserved cysteine through the conserved F or W. The order of the fields is CDR3 protein, CDR3 DNA, V gene, D gene, J gene. D genes are given only for firm matches.

CDR3: CAISDSWTGLEQYF; DNA: TGTGCCATCAGTGATTCCTGGACAGGGCTCGAGCAGTACTTC; V: TRBV10-3; D: TRBD1; J: TRBJ2-7
CDR3: CASSFGQGSQETQYF; DNA: TGTGCCAGCAGTTTCGGACAGGGCTCCCAAGAGACCCAGTACTTC; V: TRBV28; D: TRBD1; J: TRBJ2-5
CDR3: CASSPNSGSSGNTIYF; DNA: TGTGCCAGCAGCCCGAACAGTGGCAGCTCTGGAAACACCATATATTTT; V: TRBV6-2/TRBV6-3; D: NA; J: TRBJ1-3
CDR3: CASSDFPGESYGYTF; DNA: TGTGCCAGCAGTGATTTTCCAGGGGAGTCCTATGGCTACACCTTC; V: TRBV2; D: NA; J: TRBJ1-2
CDR3: CASSSYSGTGLTGNTIYF; DNA: TGTGCCAGCAGCTCGTATTCCGGGACAGGGTTGACTGGAAACACCATATATTTT; V: TRBV11-2; D: TRBD1; J: TRBJ1-3
CDR3: CAIRRAGGETQYF; DNA: TGTGCCATCCGACGCGCAGGGGGGGAGACCCAGTACTTC; V: TRBV10-3; D: NA; J: TRBJ2-5
CDR3: CASSAWGREYF; DNA: TGTGCCAGCAGTGCATGGGGCCGAGAGTATTTT; V: TRBV2; D: NA; J: TRBJ2-3
CDR3: CASSPLLADSTDTQYF; DNA: TGTGCCAGCTCACCTCTTCTAGCGGACAGCACAGATACGCAGTATTTT; V: TRBV18; D: TRBD2; J: TRBJ2-3
CDR3: CASSSRTDTDTQYF; DNA: TGTGCCAGCAGCTCCCGGACAGACACAGATACGCAGTATTTT; V: TRBV11-2; D: NA; J: TRBJ2-3
CDR3: CASRSTDRGEQYF; DNA: TGTGCCAGCAGGAGTACGGACAGGGGCGAGCAGTACTTC; V: TRBV6-6; D: TRBD1; J: TRBJ2-7
CDR3: CASSPPGLAGAGNTDTQYF; DNA: TGTGCCAGCAGCCCCCCGGGACTAGCGGGAGCGGGTAACACAGATACGCAGTATTTT; V: TRBV5-4; D: TRBD2; J: TRBJ2-3